The source of this T cell receptor (beta chain) is a study of OX40 agonist ivuxolimab in advanced cancers. Sequencing was performed with immunoSEQ multiplex PCR; in TCRdb, only in-frame clones are kept and a portion is missing. The sample includes around 73,000 clones, over 80% of them seen just once. V was clipped by 1 base and J by 3 bases; unmatched bases: 0. CDR1 is LNHNV, CDR2 YYDKDF, per germline (reference sequence). The CDR3 runs 15 residues. The clonotype comes from an adult with an advanced solid tumor such as melanoma, head and neck, liver or kidney cancer. V and J are TRBV15 and TRBJ2-1; 10 positions match TRBD2. The source material was CD4+ or CD8+ T cells sorted from blood, sampled in a trial of the OX40 agonist ivuxolimab. CDR3: CATSRGTSGYNEQFF. The CDR3 DNA sequence: TGTGCCACCAGCAGAGGGACTAGCGGCTACAATGAGCAGTTCTTC. The full variable domain, with the rest looked up from reference TRBV15 and TRBJ2-1, is DAMVIQNPRYQVTQFGKPVTLSCSQTLNHNVMYWYQQKSSQAPKLLFHYYDKDFNNEADTPDNFQSRRPNTSFCFLDIRSPGLGDTAMYLCATSRGTSGYNEQFFGPGTRLTVL.